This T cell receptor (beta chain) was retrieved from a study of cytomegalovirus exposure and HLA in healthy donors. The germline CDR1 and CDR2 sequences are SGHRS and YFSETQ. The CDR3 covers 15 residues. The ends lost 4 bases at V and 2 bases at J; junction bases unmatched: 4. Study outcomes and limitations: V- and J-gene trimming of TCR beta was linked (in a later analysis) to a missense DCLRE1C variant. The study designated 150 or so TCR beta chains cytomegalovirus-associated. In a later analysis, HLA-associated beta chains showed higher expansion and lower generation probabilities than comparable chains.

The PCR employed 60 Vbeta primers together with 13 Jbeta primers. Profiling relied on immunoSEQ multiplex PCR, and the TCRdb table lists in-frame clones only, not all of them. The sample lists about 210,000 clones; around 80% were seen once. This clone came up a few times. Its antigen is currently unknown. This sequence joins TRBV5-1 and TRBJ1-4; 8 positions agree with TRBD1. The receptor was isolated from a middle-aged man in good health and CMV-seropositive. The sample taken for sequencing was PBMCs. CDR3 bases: TGCGCCAGCAGCCCAGGGGGCTTTACTAATGAAAAACTGTTTTTT. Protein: CASSPGGFTNEKLFF.